These 16 T cell receptor beta chains were all obtained from the same sample, sequenced in a study of cytomegalovirus exposure and HLA in healthy donors. This PCR relied on a set of 60 Vbeta primers and 13 Jbeta primers. Clones were sequenced by immunoSEQ multiplex PCR, and TCRdb holds only the in-frame ones, with some missing. The data contain fewer than 100,000 clones, around three quarters of them singletons. The sequenced material came from PBMCs. The receptors here all came from a man in his forties in good health and CMV-seronegative.

The chain combines TRBV15 with TRBJ2-1; TRBD2 matches at 13 bases. This CDR3 is built from 18 residues. In germline, CDR1 is LNHNV, CDR2 YYDKDF (reference sequence). The V segment lost 1 base and the J segment 6 bases; nucleotides outside the gene matches: 9. CDR3 sequence reads: CATSRGTSGSRRGNEQFF. CDR3 coding DNA: TGTGCCACCAGCAGAGGGACTAGCGGGAGTAGAAGGGGCAATGAGCAGTTCTTC.

CDR3 DNA sequence: TGTGCCTGGAGTCCGGGACAGGTGAACACTGAAGCTTTCTTT. Its translation: CAWSPGQVNTEAFF. The chain is built from TRBV30 and TRBJ1-1; TRBD1 matches at 8 bases. With 2 bases clipped from V and 0 bases from J, the junction kept 2 bases outside the gene matches. The CDR3 loop spans 14 amino acids. CDR1 and CDR2 from the germline V gene are GTSNPN and SVGIG (reference sequence).

The V call is TRBV15, the J call TRBJ2-2; TRBD2 matches 8 bases. V was clipped by 0 bases and J by 4 bases; unmatched bases: 13. Germline lookup yields CDR1 LNHNV and CDR2 YYDKDF (reference sequence). This CDR3 spans 19 amino acids. CDR3 sequence reads: CATSRDGFRSSGGTGELFF. CDR3 in DNA: TGTGCCACCAGCAGAGATGGATTCCGTTCGAGCGGGGGCACCGGGGAGCTGTTTTTT.

In this sample, this clone turned up a few times. This chain connects TRBV5-5 to TRBJ2-5, with TRBD2 as a possible D gene (6 bases). The length of the CDR3 is 15 residues. V was trimmed by 1 base and J by 5 bases, leaving 15 bases between them. CDR1 and CDR2 (germline): SGHKS, YYEKEE (reference sequence). CDR3 sequence (DNA): TGTGCCAGCAGCTTGTACGGTCAGGGAGGCGAGACCCAGTACTTC. Encoded protein: CASSLYGQGGETQYF.

The chain couples TRBV7-2 to TRBJ1-2; D gene ambiguous. This CDR3 spans 15 amino acids. Germline loops: CDR1 SGHTA, CDR2 FQGNSA. V was trimmed by 5 bases and J by 1 base, leaving 14 bases between them. DNA of the CDR3: TGTGCCAGCAGCCGAGGGTCGGACGGTAACTATGGCTACACCTTC. Its protein product is CASSRGSDGNYGYTF.

The chain carries TRBV6-6 and TRBJ2-3; D is ambiguous. The germline gives CDR1 MNHNY, CDR2 SVGAGI (reference sequence). The CDR3 runs 13 residues. V lost 2 bases, J lost 0 bases, and 3 bases lay in between. This chain's CDR3 is CASSYPSTDTQYF. The DNA for the CDR3 is TGTGCCAGCAGTTACCCTAGCACAGATACGCAGTATTTT.

Details on this clone: The junction departs from the called germline gene at one end, perhaps through a read error. This same CDR3 is encoded by further DNA sequences in the sample. V usage is TRBV11-2 and J usage is TRBJ1-5; possible D gene TRBD1, 6 bases. This CDR3 region has 14 residues. Germline V gene data show CDR1 as SGHAT and CDR2 as FQNNGV. The CDR3 region has the DNA TGTGCCAGCAGTTTAGCAGGGGGCAATCAGCCCCAGCATTTT. Encoded protein: CASSLAGGNQPQHF.

This clone has just one count. V gene TRBV2 combines with J gene TRBJ1-1, with 9 bases identical to TRBD1. V dropped 8 bases and J dropped 14; count of bases not matched to a gene: 12. Per germline, CDR1 SNHLY and CDR2 FYNNEI. This CDR3 is built from 12 residues. As DNA, the CDR3 is TGTGCCAGCCCTGGGCTTGGACAGGGGTACTTCTTT. Translation: CASPGLGQGYFF.

The chain joins TRBV7-6 to TRBJ2-3, with D unclear. Trimming removed 0 bases at V and 3 bases at J, with 7 bases between. CDR3 length: 14 residues. In germline, CDR1 is SGHVS, CDR2 FNYEAQ. In DNA, the CDR3 is TGTGCCAGCAGCTTAGCGGAGACGACAGATACGCAGTATTTT. Its translation is CASSLAETTDTQYF.

On this clone itself: A read error may account for a junction end that differs from germline. This chain links TRBV6-1 with TRBJ2-7; perhaps TRBD1 as D (5 bases). CDR1 and CDR2 from the germline V gene are MNHNS and SASEGT. CDR3 length equals 14 residues. CDR3 in DNA: TGTGCCGGCAGTGAATGGGGCCCATCGGCCGAGCAGTACTTC. It codes for CAGSEWGPSAEQYF.

The V gene is TRBV5-1, the J gene TRBJ1-3, with D perhaps TRBD1 (5 bases). The ends were cut back, 0 bases at V and 0 bases at J, with 10 bases in the middle. In germline, CDR1 is SGHRS, CDR2 YFSETQ. The CDR3 loop spans 16 amino acids. In nucleotides, the CDR3 is TGCGCCAGCAGCTTGGCGGGGGTCGACTCTGGAAACACCATATATTTT. Amino acid sequence: CASSLAGVDSGNTIYF.

The gene calls are TRBV27 and TRBJ2-7; TRBD2 matches 7 bases. CDR1 MNHEY and CDR2 SMNVEV come from the germline V gene (reference sequence). V was pared by 3 bases and J by 6 bases, with 2 bases of the junction left unmatched. This CDR3 contains 12 residues. CDR3 residues: CASSFWGGEQYF. For the CDR3, the DNA is TGTGCCAGCAGTTTTTGGGGGGGCGAGCAGTACTTC.

The table lists this clone with a few counts. One end of the junction fails to match germline, which may point to a read error. This rearrangement joins TRBV7-9 to TRBJ1-1; possible D gene TRBD1, 6 bases. This CDR3 spans 15 amino acids. The germline gives CDR1 SEHNR, CDR2 FQNEAQ (reference sequence). DNA of the CDR3: TGTTCCAGCAGCTCCAGGACAGCATTGGCCACTGAAGCTTTCTTT. Translating it yields CSSSSRTALATEAFF.

The J gene is TRBJ2-3, the V gene TRBV28, with D maybe TRBD2 (7 bases). V gave up 6 bases and J gave up 4 bases, with 23 bases separating them. Germline lookup yields CDR1 MDHEN and CDR2 SYDVKM. This CDR3 has 17 amino acids. CDR3 DNA sequence: TGTGCCAGCAGCCCCCGGGGTGGGGGGGCCCTCTCAGATACGCAGTATTTT. It specifies CASSPRGGGALSDTQYF.

V and J are TRBV7-2 and TRBJ2-2; 8 bases are shared with TRBD2. J gave up 3 bases and V 3 bases, and 9 bases lay outside the gene matches. Germline assignment: CDR1 SGHTA and CDR2 FQGNSA. The CDR3 runs to 17 residues. The CDR3 coding sequence is TGTGCCAGCAGCTTGGGACGGGGGGGGCGGTACACCGGGGAGCTGTTTTTT. The encoded protein is CASSLGRGGRYTGELFF.

The V and J genes are TRBV27 and TRBJ2-2; 8 bases match TRBD2. The J segment lost 4 bases and the V segment lost 5 bases, leaving 12 bases of the junction unmatched. There are 17 residues in the CDR3. Germline V gene data show CDR1 as MNHEY and CDR2 as SMNVEV (reference sequence). CDR3 DNA sequence: TGTGCCAGCAGTCTCCGGGGGGGGCCTCCAAGCACCGGGGAGCTGTTTTTT. It is translated as CASSLRGGPPSTGELFF.